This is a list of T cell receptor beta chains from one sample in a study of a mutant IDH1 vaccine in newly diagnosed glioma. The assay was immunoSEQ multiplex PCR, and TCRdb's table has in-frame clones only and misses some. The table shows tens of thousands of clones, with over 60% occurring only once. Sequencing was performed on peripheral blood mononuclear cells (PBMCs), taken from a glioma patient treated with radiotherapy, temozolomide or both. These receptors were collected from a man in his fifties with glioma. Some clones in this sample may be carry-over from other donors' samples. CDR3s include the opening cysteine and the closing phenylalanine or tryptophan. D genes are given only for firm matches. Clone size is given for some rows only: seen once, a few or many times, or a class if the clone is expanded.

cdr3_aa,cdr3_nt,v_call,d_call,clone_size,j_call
CASSSQGDMNTEAFF,TGCGCCAGCAGCTCCCAGGGGGACATGAACACTGAAGCTTTCTTT,TRBV5-1,TRBD1,.,TRBJ1-1
CASSQDSGLYGYTF,TGCGCCAGCAGCCAAGATAGTGGACTGTATGGCTACACCTTC,TRBV4-3,.,.,TRBJ1-2
CASSPRLGGSYEQYF,TGTGCCAGTAGTCCCCGGCTAGGAGGCTCCTACGAGCAGTACTTC,TRBV19,.,.,TRBJ2-7
CASSSAGLGTQYF,TGTGCCAGCAGCTCTGCGGGGCTCGGGACCCAGTACTTC,TRBV11-3,.,.,TRBJ2-5
CASSASGVRTEAFF,TGTGCCAGCAGTGCGTCAGGGGTCCGCACTGAAGCTTTCTTT,TRBV6-4,.,few,TRBJ1-1
CSVQPGTDTEAFF,TGCAGCGTCCAACCCGGGACGGACACTGAAGCTTTCTTT,TRBV29-1,.,few,TRBJ1-1
CASIVGHSFYGYTF,TGTGCCAGCATCGTGGGACATTCTTTCTATGGCTACACCTTC,TRBV6-1,.,once,TRBJ1-2
CASSLDIDGYTF,TGTGCCAGCAGCTTGGATATAGATGGCTACACCTTC,TRBV5-5,.,.,TRBJ1-2
CASSFRGGSGYEQYF,TGTGCCAGCTCATTTCGCGGGGGGTCGGGGTACGAGCAGTACTTC,TRBV18,TRBD2,.,TRBJ2-7
CASLSLAGRIGELFF,TGTGCCAGCCTTAGCCTAGCGGGAAGAATCGGGGAGCTGTTTTTT,TRBV11-2,TRBD2,.,TRBJ2-2
CASRSGSTGELFF,TGTGCCAGCAGATCAGGGTCAACCGGGGAGCTGTTTTTT,TRBV6-5,.,.,TRBJ2-2
CATRQGTNQPQHF,TGTGCCACTCGACAGGGCACCAATCAGCCCCAGCATTTT,TRBV19,TRBD1,.,TRBJ1-5
CASWTGANSPLHF,TGTGCCAGCTGGACAGGGGCTAATTCACCCCTCCACTTT,TRBV6-6,TRBD1,.,TRBJ1-6
CASSPPGGRGTEAFF,TGTGCCAGCAGCCCCCCGGGCGGGCGTGGAACTGAAGCTTTCTTT,TRBV7-8,.,.,TRBJ1-1
CASSTDKLEDGELYGYTF,TGTGCCAGCAGCACGGACAAGTTGGAAGACGGTGAACTTTATGGCTACACCTTC,TRBV27,.,.,TRBJ1-2
CASSSVQGANTEAFF,TGTGCCAGCAGCTCGGTGCAGGGGGCGAACACTGAAGCTTTCTTT,TRBV4-2,TRBD1,.,TRBJ1-1
CAWSGGPGFAFF,TGTGCCTGGAGTGGAGGCCCAGGGTTTGCTTTCTTT,TRBV30,.,.,TRBJ1-1
CASGWTANTGELFF,TGTGCTAGTGGCTGGACTGCGAACACCGGGGAGCTGTTTTTT,TRBV12-5,.,few,TRBJ2-2
CASSIDLRQGGGYTF,TGTGCCAGTAGTATAGATCTCAGACAGGGAGGGGGCTACACCTTC,TRBV19,TRBD1,few,TRBJ1-2
CASSRGVRTGANVLTF,TGTGCCAGCTCACGTGGGGTCAGGACGGGGGCCAACGTCCTGACTTTC,TRBV18,.,.,TRBJ2-6
CASSAKGARGRETQYF,TGTGCCAGCAGCGCCAAGGGGGCGCGAGGTCGAGAGACCCAGTACTTC,TRBV9,TRBD1,.,TRBJ2-5
CASSSDRGNTIYF,TGTGCCAGCAGTTCTGACAGGGGAAACACCATATATTTT,TRBV7-2,.,.,TRBJ1-3
CASSTDRNNNYGYTF,TGTGCCAGCAGTACGGACAGGAACAATAACTATGGCTACACCTTC,TRBV27,TRBD1,.,TRBJ1-2
CASNQGGDEQYF,TGTGCCAGCAACCAGGGGGGCGACGAGCAGTACTTC,TRBV28,.,.,TRBJ2-7
CASSAGLAGGDTQYF,TGTGCCAGCAGCGCGGGACTAGCGGGGGGGGATACGCAGTATTTT,TRBV5-8,TRBD2,once,TRBJ2-3
CASSLDRGTEAFF,TGCGCCAGCAGCTTAGACAGGGGCACTGAAGCTTTCTTT,TRBV5-1,TRBD1,.,TRBJ1-1
CASSLSRELEAFF,TGTGCCAGCAGCTTATCCAGGGAGCTAGAAGCTTTCTTT,TRBV11-2,.,few,TRBJ1-1
CASRYREYEQFF,TGTGCCAGCAGATATCGGGAATATGAGCAGTTCTTC,TRBV6-6,.,once,TRBJ2-1
CATSRAGFGETQYF,TGTGCCACCAGCAGAGCAGGGTTCGGAGAGACCCAGTACTTC,TRBV15,.,once,TRBJ2-5